This paragraph reports one TCR beta chain. Its recognized antigen is unknown. Base qualities were left out, and no much larger clone turns up one base away. CDR1 and CDR2 were assigned from the germline V gene as MDHEN and SYDVKM. The CDR3, cysteine through phenylalanine, is 14 amino acids long. This entry keeps only the CDR3 DNA: 42 bases, framed from base 1. V is reduced by 4 bases and J by 1 base, leaving a spacing of 9 bases between them. In Seattle, one collaborating source enrolled patients while the infection was active and tracked those patients longitudinally over the course of disease. Collaborating institutions collected whole blood in K2EDTA tubes following their own protocols. For TCRbeta analysis, collaborators shipped samples in one of three forms: frozen whole blood, isolated PBMCs, or DNA extracted from either of those sample types. The record originates from a study of blood T cell repertoires in COVID-19 (dated by TCRdb to 2019 to 2021). Turning to the overall study: Samples covering the acute and convalescent phases of COVID-19 were provided by collaborators in the United States, Italy and Spain. HLA class I and class II types, where available, came from metadata supplied by the sample provider rather than from assay-based typing. The material from the prospective study consisted of cDNA or gDNA derived from T cells, B-cell-depleted T cells, or PBMCs. Samples were obtained from the ongoing ImmuneRACE study (first 160 participants) and from about 1,300 subjects provided by 6 global collaborators. The repertoires were released in a freely available public database meant as a resource for research on the immune response to SARS-CoV-2. The dataset comprised deeply sampled blood TCRbeta repertoires from subjects exposed to, actively infected with, or recovered from COVID-19. A de-identified subject ID, COVID-19 status, age in years and sex were almost always included in the sample metadata.

Results the study describes overall, beyond this receptor: How much clinical and demographic metadata was included differed by source and by participant, and the metadata was provided uncurated.

The immunoSEQ Assay, a bias-controlled multiplex PCR, was used to amplify TCRbeta CDR3 regions from genomic DNA. The authors processed their data as follows. Within the assay, amplification of reference gene primers was used to estimate how many nucleated cells each sample contained. Sequence reads were collapsed and filtered to measure the absolute abundance of every unique TCRbeta CDR3 rearrangement. For each sample, productive Simpson clonality was calculated as the square root of Simpson's diversity index over productive rearrangements. Held by TCRdb, this immuneACCESS table contains in-frame sequences only and omits some clones. Under half of the omission traces to an unresolved V gene where checked; the cause of the rest is unknown. Clonal size and the V and J genes are those of that table, whereas D and trimming came from the DNA. In this sample the table shows 310,000 or so clones, around nine tenths of which occur a single time. The ten most abundant clones make up around 11% of the sample.

This sequence originates from a woman aged 25 to 45 with COVID-19, enrolled during active disease. The sample comprised peripheral blood. The chain couples TRBV28 to TRBJ2-3; possibly the D gene is TRBD2, per 6 matching bases. The CDR3 protein: CASSWSGGTDTQYF. The nucleotide sequence is TGTGCCAGCAGTTGGTCGGGAGGCACAGATACGCAGTATTTT.